This T cell receptor beta chain derives from a study of T cell responses to AZD1222 COVID-19 vaccine. The V gene end was trimmed by 8 bases and the J gene end by 5 bases; junction bases not matched to a gene: 14. The CDR3 has 15 residues. CDR1 and CDR2 from the germline V gene are SGHRS and YFSETQ. Data came from immunoSEQ multiplex PCR; TCRdb stores just in-frame clones and leaves some out. The top ten clones hold about 1.4% of a sample with roughly 150,000 clones, 90% of them seen once. The sequencing used peripheral blood, collected 28 days after the second AZD1222 dose. This rearrangement joins TRBV5-1 to TRBJ1-2, with 8 bases matching TRBD1. The receptor's source is an adult who received the AZD1222 COVID-19 vaccine. CDR3 in DNA: TGCGCCAGTCGCCCCGAAAACAGGGGGGTGTATGGCTACACCTTC. Translating gives CASRPENRGVYGYTF.